Following are 28 T cell receptor beta chains from one sample sequenced in a study of blood T cells in healthy people across ages. Combining a sample-barcoded 5' primer with a J-beta primer mix, a second PCR ran for roughly 6 to 12 cycles. In TCRdb, the 5' RACE reads were re-called with MiXCR into one record per CDR3 protein. Seen here are around 600,000 distinct CDR3 sequences, around half observed once, and the top ten hold about 26%. Sequencing used blood. Receptors were obtained from a man older than 75 in good health.

The sample holds a few counts of this clonotype. This chain uses TRBV15 with TRBJ2-7; D might be TRBD2 (6 bases). CDR3 length equals 16 residues. Germline V gene lookup returns CDR1 LNHNV and CDR2 YYDKDF (reference sequence). V shed 3 bases and J shed 4 bases, with 19 bases lying between them. The CDR3: CATSRNIPSGPYEQYF. The DNA of the CDR3 is TGTGCCACCAGCAGGAATATCCCCAGCGGGCCATACGAGCAGTACTTC.

In its sample, this clonotype was seen a few times. V is TRBV20-1 and J is TRBJ2-5, with D tentatively TRBD2 (5 bases). CDR1 is DFQATT, CDR2 SNEGSKA, per germline (reference sequence). Between the trimmed V and J ends, which lost 8 bases and 5 bases, there was a span of 21 bases. The CDR3 runs to 14 residues. CDR3 amino acids: CSSLAREGSETQYF. The DNA of the CDR3 is TGCAGTTCTTTAGCGAGAGAAGGATCGGAGACCCAGTACTTC.

This clonotype showed up many times. The chain recombines TRBV6-6 with TRBJ2-1, with D possibly TRBD1 on 5 matching bases. Deletions cut 6 bases from V and 7 bases from J, with 13 bases between. The germline V gene has CDR1 MNHNY and CDR2 SVGAGI (reference sequence). The CDR3 extends over 13 amino acids. The CDR3 loop reads CASSVQGKNEQFF. The CDR3 DNA reads TGTGCCAGCAGCGTTCAGGGAAAGAATGAGCAGTTCTTC.

V usage is TRBV5-1 and J usage is TRBJ2-5, with 7 positions matching TRBD1. The CDR3 contains 17 residues. The ends lost 0 bases at V and 1 base at J; junction bases unmatched: 9. Germline V gene data show CDR1 as SGHRS and CDR2 as YFSETQ. CDR3 loop: CASSLDPWTGPQETQYF. The CDR3 region has the DNA TGCGCCAGCAGCTTGGACCCTTGGACAGGACCCCAAGAGACCCAGTACTTC.

The CDR3 region has the DNA TGTGCCATCAGTGATGGAGGGATTGAAGCTTTCTTT. This encodes CAISDGGIEAFF. This chain connects TRBV10-3 to TRBJ1-1; D remains ambiguous. Deletions cut 3 bases from V and 7 bases from J, with 9 bases between. CDR3 size: 12 residues. The germline V gene has CDR1 ENHRY and CDR2 SYGVKD.

This clonotype was picked up a small number of times. The chain combines TRBV3-1 with TRBJ2-1, with 11 bases fitting TRBD2. With 4 bases clipped from V and 4 bases from J, the junction kept 6 bases outside the gene matches. Germline loops: CDR1 LGHDT, CDR2 YNNKEL (reference sequence). The CDR3 covers 16 residues. The CDR3: CASSRRLAGPYNEQFF. The CDR3 nucleotides are TGTGCCAGCAGCCGACGACTAGCGGGACCATACAATGAGCAGTTCTTC.

The rearrangement uses TRBV7-9 and TRBJ2-3; perhaps TRBD2 as D (5 bases). V was cut by 11 bases and J by 5 bases, with 11 bases left in between. Germline assignment: CDR1 SEHNR and CDR2 FQNEAQ (reference sequence). This CDR3 has 11 residues. This CDR3 reads CARGAGDTQYF. In DNA, the CDR3 is TGTGCCCGCGGCGCGGGAGATACGCAGTATTTT.

This sequence joins TRBV20-1 and TRBJ1-2; 10 bases match TRBD1. Germline lookup yields CDR1 DFQATT and CDR2 SNEGSKA (reference sequence). The V gene end was trimmed by 5 bases and the J gene end by 7 bases; junction bases not matched to a gene: 7. The CDR3 loop spans 13 amino acids. Written as DNA, the CDR3 is TGCAGTGCTGGGACCGGGGACAGGGGTGGCTACACCTTC. Protein product: CSAGTGDRGGYTF.

This clonotype came up a few times. The chain employs TRBV3-1 and TRBJ1-5, with 7 bases lining up with TRBD1. The trim removed 0 bases at V and 5 bases at J, leaving 4 bases unmatched. In germline, CDR1 is LGHDT, CDR2 YNNKEL (reference sequence). The CDR3 totals 15 residues. The CDR3 nucleotides read TGTGCCAGCAGCCAAGACGCCGACAGGGATCAGCCCCAGCATTTT. Translating it yields CASSQDADRDQPQHF.

This clonotype was recorded a few times. V is TRBV4-3 and J is TRBJ2-2; D is unresolved. Germline CDR1 is LGHNA and CDR2 is YSLEER. V shed 4 bases and J shed 4 bases, with 13 bases lying between them. The CDR3 runs to 15 residues. For the CDR3, the DNA is TGCGCCAGCAGCCCCCAATCTTCGGGCACCGGGGAGCTGTTTTTT. Protein: CASSPQSSGTGELFF.

The chain couples TRBV7-8 to TRBJ1-6; D possibly corresponds to TRBD1 (5 bases). The germline CDR1 and CDR2 sequences are SGHVS and FQNEAQ. Trimming took 5 bases from V and 6 from J, leaving 20 bases between them. The length of the CDR3 is 17 residues. The chain's CDR3 is CASSPMIPGTVNSPLHF. CDR3 sequence (DNA): TGTGCCAGCAGCCCGATGATCCCCGGGACGGTTAATTCACCCCTCCACTTT.

The genes are TRBV19 and TRBJ1-5; D perhaps matches TRBD1 (5 bases). CDR1 is LNHDA, CDR2 SQIVND, per germline (reference sequence). The CDR3 spans 14 residues. CDR3: CASSLMGGNQPQHF. As DNA, the CDR3 is TGTGCATCATCCCTGATGGGGGGGAACCAGCCCCAGCATTTT.

The chain links TRBV9 to TRBJ1-1; 9 bases match TRBD1. Unmatched junction bases numbered 7, after V lost 0 bases and J lost 10 bases. The length of the CDR3 is 14 residues. Germline assignment: CDR1 SGDLS and CDR2 YYNGEE. The CDR3 nucleotides read TGTGCCAGCAGCGTAGGAGCGGGACAGGGTTTAGCTTTCTTT. This translates into CASSVGAGQGLAFF.

This sequence joins TRBV10-3 and TRBJ2-2, with TRBD1 matching over 8 bases. Germline CDR1 reads ENHRY; CDR2 reads SYGVKD. V lost 7 bases, J lost 5 bases, and 15 bases stayed unmatched. CDR3 length: 17 amino acids. The CDR3, as DNA: TGTGCCATCATGGACGGTACAGGGGGTGGTGGGACCGGGGAGCTGTTTTTT. Translated: CAIMDGTGGGGTGELFF.

The chain has TRBV5-1 and TRBJ2-3, with 9 bases matching TRBD1. With V trimmed by 3 bases and J by 3 bases, 2 bases remained unmatched. This CDR3 has 14 residues. Germline V CDR1 and CDR2: SGHRS, YFSETQ. The CDR3: CASSSQGATDTQYF. The CDR3 bases are TGCGCCAGCAGCTCACAGGGGGCAACAGATACGCAGTATTTT.

This clonotype has just a few counts. The gene calls are TRBV10-3 and TRBJ2-6; D remains unclear. Looked up from germline, CDR1 is ENHRY and CDR2 is SYGVKD. The CDR3 consists of 15 residues. With 8 bases removed from V and 2 bases from J, the gap between germline ends came to 13 bases. The CDR3 DNA follows: TGTGCCATCCGAAGCGAGTCGCCTGGGGCCAACGTCCTGACTTTC. Its protein product is CAIRSESPGANVLTF.

This clonotype was counted at least ten times. J is TRBJ2-7 and V is TRBV7-9, with D maybe TRBD2 (6 bases). CDR3 size: 13 residues. V dropped 6 bases and J dropped 7 bases, with 16 bases sitting between them. CDR1 and CDR2 (germline): SEHNR, FQNEAQ (reference sequence). The CDR3 loop reads CASRPTSNWEQYF. CDR3 DNA sequence: TGTGCCAGCAGGCCGACTAGTAACTGGGAGCAGTACTTC.

Ten or more counts support this clonotype. V usage is TRBV6-5 and J usage is TRBJ2-4; D ambiguous. V lost 6 bases, J lost 3 bases, and 15 bases lay in between. In germline, CDR1 is MNHEY, CDR2 SVGAGI. This CDR3 contains 15 residues. Here the CDR3 DNA reads TGTGCCAGCAGACCTGATAGGTCTGGCAAAAACATTCAGTACTTC. Its translation: CASRPDRSGKNIQYF.

A single count supports this clonotype. Germline and junction disagree at one end, which may indicate a read error. The CDR3, as DNA: TGTGCCGGCAGTTACTCGAGCCCAAGTCTTAGCAATCAGCCCCAGCATTTT. It specifies CAGSYSSPSLSNQPQHF. J is TRBJ1-5 and V is TRBV6-5, with D unclear. CDR3 size: 17 residues. Germline values: CDR1 MNHEY, CDR2 SVGAGI.

The chain employs TRBV20-1 and TRBJ2-6; 8 bases are shared with TRBD1. Looked up from germline, CDR1 is DFQATT and CDR2 is SNEGSKA (reference sequence). The V and J ends lost 5 bases and 1 base, in that order; junction bases with no gene match: 4. This CDR3 is built from 15 residues. In DNA, the CDR3 is TGCAGTGCTGGGGACAGGCGTTCTGGGGCCAACGTCCTGACTTTC. Amino acid sequence: CSAGDRRSGANVLTF.

The rearrangement uses TRBV18 and TRBJ1-2; unclear D gene. CDR3 size: 14 residues. Germline V gives CDR1 KGHSH, CDR2 LQKENI. Trimming took 3 bases from V and 2 from J, leaving 10 bases between them. The CDR3 is CASSPGEGNYGYTF. The CDR3 nucleotides are TGTGCCAGCTCACCGGGAGAAGGGAACTATGGCTACACCTTC.

Only a few counts were recorded for this clonotype. CDR3 region: CASSRLQGQGDEAFF. The CDR3, as DNA: TGTGCCAGCAGCCGACTCCAGGGACAGGGAGACGAAGCTTTCTTT. The V gene is TRBV12-3 or TRBV12-4, the J gene TRBJ1-1; 9 bases agree with TRBD1. This CDR3 has 15 amino acids. The J segment lost 8 bases and the V segment lost 6 bases, leaving 13 bases of the junction unmatched.

Concerning this clonotype itself: Since a much larger clone is just one base distant, this may be a read error. The chain is built from TRBV6-5 and TRBJ2-1; 7 bases are a match to TRBD2. J was trimmed by 3 bases and V by 7 bases; bases with no gene match: 9. Germline V CDR1 and CDR2: MNHEY, SVGAGI. This CDR3 has 15 residues. CDR3 DNA: TGTGCCAGCAAAACTTGCGGGAGTCTCTACAATGAGCAGTTCTTC. Its protein product is CASKTCGSLYNEQFF.

The chain is built from TRBV29-1 and TRBJ2-3; TRBD1 matches at 7 bases. The CDR3 has 14 amino acids. With V trimmed by 7 bases and J by 3 bases, 10 bases remained unmatched. Germline CDR1 and CDR2: SQVTM and ANQGSEA. The chain's CDR3 is CSDIGDRPTDTQYF. The CDR3 DNA follows: TGCAGCGATATTGGGGACAGACCAACAGATACGCAGTATTTT.

V and J are TRBV3-1 and TRBJ2-7; no clear D. The CDR3 spans 14 residues. Germline V lookup: CDR1 LGHDT, CDR2 YNNKEL (reference sequence). V lost 0 bases and J 6 bases, leaving 12 bases between the germline ends. The CDR3 nucleotides are TGTGCCAGCAGCCAAGATCCAACCTCGGGCGAGCAGTACTTC. Protein: CASSQDPTSGEQYF.

This clonotype has just a few counts. The chain employs TRBV20-1 and TRBJ2-3, with TRBD2 as a possible D gene (7 bases). This CDR3 is 14 amino acids long. V shed 0 bases and J shed 5 bases, with 12 bases lying between them. Germline-derived CDR1 and CDR2 are DFQATT and SNEGSKA (reference sequence). The CDR3 sequence: CSAREGGAIDTQYF. The CDR3 DNA reads as TGCAGTGCTAGAGAAGGGGGGGCCATAGATACGCAGTATTTT.

The chain combines TRBV7-2 with TRBJ1-1; D uncertain. This CDR3 region has 13 residues. Germline V gene lookup returns CDR1 SGHTA and CDR2 FQGNSA. The V end was cut by 3 bases, the J end by 1 base, with 6 bases between. The DNA for the CDR3 is TGTGCCAGCAGCTTTAACCCGAACACTGAAGCTTTCTTT. Its translation is CASSFNPNTEAFF.

The rearrangement uses TRBV6-2 or TRBV6-3 and TRBJ1-1; D is possibly TRBD1 (5 bases). Germline CDR1 MNHEY, CDR2 SVGEGT. The CDR3 contains 14 residues. The V gene lost 9 bases and the J gene lost 5 bases, with 19 bases spanning the gap. CDR3 loop: CARRTGRRETEAFF. The CDR3 region has the DNA TGTGCCAGAAGAACGGGACGGCGGGAAACTGAAGCTTTCTTT.